This T cell receptor beta chain was retrieved from a study of technical replicates of blood from a handful of donors. The ends were cut back, 5 bases at V and 9 bases at J, with 26 bases in the middle. Germline CDR1 reads SGHAT; CDR2 reads FQNNGV. The CDR3 consists of 17 residues. The protocol was immunoSEQ multiplex PCR, while the TCRdb copy is restricted to in-frame clones and leaves out a portion. The sample records some 80,000 clones, roughly 94% being singletons. The sequenced sample consisted of T cells isolated from PBMCs. This chain uses TRBV11-2 with TRBJ2-1; D remains unclear. This TCR came from a human donor in good health. The CDR3 coding sequence is TGTGCCAGCAGCCCCTCCATGGCGAGTCACCGGAGAGGTGAGCAGTTCTTC. It is translated as CASSPSMASHRRGEQFF.